This record covers a single T cell receptor (beta chain). Its antigen remains unidentified. The source of the sample is a study of vaccination effects on CD4 cells after COVID-19. Here immunoSEQ multiplex PCR was the method, and the copy in TCRdb shows in-frame clones only, minus some. The table lists 72,000 or so clones, around 74% of them singletons, with roughly 2% in the top ten. V was shortened by 4 bases and J by 2 bases, with 22 bases between the two germline ends. There are 17 residues in the CDR3. CDR1 and CDR2 from the germline V gene are SGHKS and YYEKEE (reference sequence). After around ten days in culture, the CD4+ T cells were isolated. BNT162b2 vaccine or mRNA-1273 vaccine was given to participants in two doses. General study results and limits: Within healthy vaccinees, only 1 of 255 vaccine-induced clones displayed cross-reactivity with common cold coronaviruses.

The sample here was CD4+ T cells from PBMCs cultured without peptide, taken after COVID-19 vaccination. The chain is built from TRBV5-5 and TRBJ2-7, with TRBD1 as a possible D gene (6 bases). The clonotype comes from a human donor who received a COVID-19 vaccine. The DNA of the CDR3 is TGTGCCAGCAGCCATTTTCGGGTTGAGCAGGGGCCCTACGAGCAGTACGTC. Protein: CASSHFRVEQGPYEQYV.